This T cell receptor beta chain was obtained from a study of blood T cell repertoires in COVID-19. On the study more broadly: PBMCs, B-cell-depleted T cells, or T cells provided the cDNA or gDNA that made up the material.

The authors' processing: By means of reference gene primer amplification, nucleated cell counts were estimated. The repertoire was sequenced with immunoSEQ multiplex PCR; TCRdb's copy has only in-frame clones and lacks some. That table is the source of V, J and clone size, and D and trimming were worked out from the DNA. The data hold about 160,000 clones, with about 80% observed a single time. Between the trimmed V and J ends, which lost 2 bases and 1 base, there was a span of 6 bases. The CDR3 spans 14 residues. Germline CDR1 is MDHEN and CDR2 is SYDVKM. The clonotype was recovered from a woman aged 40 to 50 with COVID-19, enrolled during active disease. Sample: peripheral blood. The chain carries TRBV28 and TRBJ1-5, with D maybe TRBD1 (5 bases). CDR3 protein: CASSLDSSNQPQHF. The CDR3 DNA follows: TGTGCCAGCAGTTTAGACAGCAGCAATCAGCCCCAGCATTTT.